This T cell receptor (beta chain) was recovered during a study of shared clonotypes between healthy human individuals. On the study more broadly: The donor pool was made up of two women and a few men aged 18 to 49.

As to this clone: The antigen remains unidentified.

General study findings and limits: About 5% of naive CD4 clonotypes were shared across several donors. Having only a few donors restricted how much genetic and exposure-history diversity was captured.

Sequencing was performed with immunoSEQ multiplex PCR; in TCRdb, only in-frame clones are kept and a portion is missing. Here the sample spans some 500,000 clones, less than 96% being singletons. Germline V CDR1 and CDR2: SEHNR, FQNEAQ (reference sequence). V dropped 5 bases and J dropped 6; count of bases not matched to a gene: 8. There are 14 residues in the CDR3. The sample was naive CD4+ T cells sorted from blood. The sample's subset: CD45RA+ positively selected. The chain has TRBV7-9 and TRBJ2-7; TRBD1 matches 9 bases. This TCR was recovered from a woman in her 30s in good health. CDR3 sequence reads: CASSIRTGVSEQYF. The CDR3 DNA follows: TGTGCCAGCAGCATCCGGACAGGGGTTAGCGAGCAGTACTTC.